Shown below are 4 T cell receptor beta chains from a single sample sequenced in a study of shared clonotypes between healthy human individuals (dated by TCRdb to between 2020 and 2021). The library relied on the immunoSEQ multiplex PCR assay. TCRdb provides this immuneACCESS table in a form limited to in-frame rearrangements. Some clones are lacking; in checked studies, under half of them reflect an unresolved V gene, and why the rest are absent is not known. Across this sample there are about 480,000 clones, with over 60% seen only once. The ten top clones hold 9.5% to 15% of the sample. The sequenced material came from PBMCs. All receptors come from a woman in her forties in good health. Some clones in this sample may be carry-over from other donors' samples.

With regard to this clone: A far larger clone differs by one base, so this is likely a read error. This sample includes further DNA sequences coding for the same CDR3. The CDR3 here is CAISEGPSSSYEQYF. CDR3 DNA sequence: TGTGCCATCAGTGAGGGGCCCTCGTCGTCCTACGAGCAGTACTTC. The rearrangement uses TRBV10-3 and TRBJ2-5, with unresolved D. The J call may be faulty, since TRBJ2-7 better matches the DNA end. Germline V gene lookup returns CDR1 ENHRY and CDR2 SYGVKD. The CDR3 runs to 15 residues.

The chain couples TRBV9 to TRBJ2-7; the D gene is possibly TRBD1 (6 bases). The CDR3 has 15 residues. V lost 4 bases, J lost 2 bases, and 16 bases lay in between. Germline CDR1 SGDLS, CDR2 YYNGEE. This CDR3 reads CASSPRRDIPYEQYF. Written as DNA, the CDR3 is TGTGCCAGCAGCCCCCGCCGGGACATTCCCTACGAGCAGTACTTC.

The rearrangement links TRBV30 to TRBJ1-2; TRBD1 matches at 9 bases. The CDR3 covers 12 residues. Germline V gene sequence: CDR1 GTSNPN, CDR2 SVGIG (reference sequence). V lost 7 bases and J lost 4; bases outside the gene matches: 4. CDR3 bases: TGTGCCTTCACAGGGGGCCCCTATGGCTACACCTTC. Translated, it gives CAFTGGPYGYTF.

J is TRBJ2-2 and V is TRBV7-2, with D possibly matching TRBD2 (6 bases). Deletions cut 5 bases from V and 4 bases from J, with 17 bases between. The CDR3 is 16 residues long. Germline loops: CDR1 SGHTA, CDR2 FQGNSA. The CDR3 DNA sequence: TGTGCCAGCAGCCCCCGACTAGACTTGGGCACCGGGGAGCTGTTTTTT. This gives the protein CASSPRLDLGTGELFF. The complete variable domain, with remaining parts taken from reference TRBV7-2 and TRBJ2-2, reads GAGVSQSPSNKVTEKGKDVELRCDPISGHTALYWYRQSLGQGLEFLIYFQGNSAPDKSGLPSDRFSAERTGGSVSTLTIQRTQQEDSAVYLCASSPRLDLGTGELFFGEGSRLTVL.